This T cell receptor (beta chain) was documented in a study of blood T cell repertoires in COVID-19. Study context: Some COVID-19 samples were acute and others convalescent; all came from the United States, Italy and Spain.

In the authors' workflow: Amplification of reference gene primers was used by the study to estimate nucleated cell counts. Some clones are missing from TCRdb's copy, which holds only in-frame ones; the method was immunoSEQ multiplex PCR. V and J calls and clone size are copied from that table; D and trimming were computed from the DNA. The sample includes about 160,000 clones, about nine tenths of them seen just once. This clone was seen a handful of times. Sequencing was carried out using peripheral blood. This TCR was sampled from a woman between 55 and 75 years old with active or convalescent COVID-19.

DNA of the CDR3: TGTGCCAGCAGTGAAGGGAATCTCGGGAGAGCTTTCTTT. Residues: CASSEGNLGRAFF. This chain connects TRBV6-1 to TRBJ1-1; D remains ambiguous. V was shortened by 1 base and J by 10 bases, with 13 bases between the two germline ends. Looked up from germline, CDR1 is MNHNS and CDR2 is SASEGT. The CDR3 has 13 amino acids.